The present T cell receptor (beta chain) was sequenced within a study of T cell responses to AZD1222 COVID-19 vaccine (dated by TCRdb to the early 2020s). A note on the overall study: AZD1222 recipients with second doses at about 4 weeks or about 12 weeks were pooled, because spike-specific TCR depth and breadth did not differ between schedules. A total of over 230 trial participants underwent TCR sequencing, of whom nearly 210 received two doses of AZD1222 and approximately 25 received two doses of the MenACWY control vaccine. Trial participants were enrolled by age into 18-55, 56-69 and 70-plus year subgroups, with about 150, 28 and 57 TCR-sequenced participants respectively. General findings and caveats noted by the study authors: Because no day 14 peak-response samples were available, the repertoires could be characterized only after the peak T cell response. Participants were mostly white British, with more females than males. The authors suggested clonal diversity may have been underestimated. Spike-specific TCR breadth and depth rose significantly after two AZD1222 doses compared with day 0 and with MenACWY recipients. Epitopes outside the regions mutated in the B.1.351 and B.1.1.7 variants were reportedly recognized by nearly half of the unique spike-specific TCRs. Only five or six AZD1222 recipients were SARS-CoV-2 seropositive at baseline, limiting conclusions about previously exposed vaccinees. The whole spike protein was spanned by vaccine-associated CD4 TCRs, and dominant responses were seen in regions 160-218 and 743-854. The 56-69-year group was small, and its depth increase did not reach significance, likely because of low power.

The time point label of this sample denotes: baseline before first vaccination. The vaccinee samples were drawn from two UK trials, COV001 and COV002, one of which was a single-blind randomized controlled phase 2/3 trial testing AZD1222 (ChAdOx1 nCoV-19) in healthy adults. For TCRbeta chain sequencing, PBMC samples from trial participants were taken at day 0 and at day 28 after the second dose. The CDR3 regions of human TCRbeta chains were subjected to immunosequencing. The study's own analysis went as follows. TCRs in the repertoires were compared against a reference library of SARS-CoV-2-specific TCRs that had been generated with the MIRA antigen-specificity platform. Breadth meant the fraction of unique TCRs that were SARS-CoV-2-associated, whereas depth meant the fraction of total T cells that were SARS-CoV-2-associated. Using the MIRA data, each spike-specific TCR was mapped to the spike region that the TCR reacts to and placed in a CD4 or CD8 class. Log10-transformed breadth and depth values were compared by one-way ANOVA with Sidak's multiple comparisons tests. The clones in this table, taken by TCRdb from immuneACCESS, are in-frame only. Not every clone is retained; where verified, under half of the shortfall comes from an unresolved V gene, and the cause of the rest is unknown. V and J calls and clone size follow that table, whereas D and trimming were derived from the DNA. This sample holds some 100,000 clones; 87% were observed only once. The ten biggest clones cover about 3.5% of the sample.

Details on this clone: Its specific antigen is unknown. No much larger clonotype is one base removed from it; base qualities were not supplied.

At the junction V is shortened by 6 bases and J by 0 bases, with 5 bases in between. The germline V gene (reference sequence) provides CDR1 LNHDA and CDR2 SQIVND. The CDR3 numbers 12 residues from cysteine through phenylalanine. The read is trimmed to its CDR3 DNA, 36 bases read in frame from base 1. The sequence was collected from an adult in good health. The sequence joins TRBV19 to TRBJ1-1, with the identity of the D gene unclear. Source: peripheral blood, taken on day 0 of AZD1222 vaccination. The nucleotide sequence reads TGTGCCAGTAGGAACATGAACACTGAAGCTTTCTTT. This sequence encodes CASRNMNTEAFF.